This T cell receptor beta chain stems from a study of PD-1 blockade in classical Hodgkin lymphoma. Broader study findings: The study found that TCR diversity rose significantly by C4D1 in CD4+ but not CD8+ cells. As was reported, newly diagnosed patients showed lower baseline TCR diversity than healthy donors did.

This clone was observed a few times. The antigen is undetermined. Other nucleotide sequences from this sample produce the same CDR3. Every patient experienced relapse after autologous stem cell transplantation, and brentuximab vedotin exposure varied. Method: immunoSEQ multiplex PCR; TCRdb's copy keeps in-frame clones and lacks some. Of approximately 50,000 clones listed, around 67% are singletons. The sequences come from peripheral blood mononuclear cells (PBMCs), collected before the second cycle of nivolumab. The clonotype was recovered from a human donor with classical Hodgkin lymphoma.

CDR3 bases: TGTGCCAGCAGTTTAGGACTAGCGGGCTCCTACGAGCAGTACTTC. It translates to CASSLGLAGSYEQYF. V usage is TRBV28 and J usage is TRBJ2-7; TRBD2 matches 11 bases. J lost 0 bases, V lost 2 bases, and 0 bases had no gene match. Germline CDR1 and CDR2: MDHEN and SYDVKM. This CDR3 has 15 amino acids. The full variable domain, with the rest looked up from reference TRBV28 and TRBJ2-7, is DVKVTQSSRYLVKRTGEKVFLECVQDMDHENMFWYRQDPGLGLRLIYFSYDVKMKEKGDIPEGYSVSREKKERFSLILESASTNQTSMYLCASSLGLAGSYEQYFGPGTRLTVT.